This T cell receptor beta chain was sequenced for a study of cytomegalovirus exposure and HLA in healthy donors. The germline CDR1 and CDR2 sequences are SGHRS and YFSETQ. V was clipped by 4 bases and J by 2 bases; unmatched bases: 8. This CDR3 contains 15 residues. Findings of the study overall: Sequencing likely generated an artifact that appeared as a cluster of highly shared sequence variants.

This PCR relied on a set of 60 Vbeta primers and 13 Jbeta primers. TCRdb keeps only in-frame clones here, not all; method: immunoSEQ multiplex PCR. This sample has approximately 130,000 clones, with approximately 80% found just once. This clone was picked up a small number of times. Its antigen is currently unknown. The sequence was collected from a man aged 18 to 29 in good health and CMV-seropositive. The rearrangement joins TRBV5-1 to TRBJ2-5; 7 bases line up with TRBD1. The sequencing input was PBMCs. As DNA, the CDR3 is TGCGCCAGCAGCCCCGACAGGGTTGGACAAGAGACCCAGTACTTC. It encodes CASSPDRVGQETQYF.